This entry concerns a single TCR beta chain. The CDR3 has 13 amino acids. Germline V gene sequence: CDR1 SGHRS, CDR2 YFSETQ. V lost 1 base to trimming and J lost 6 bases, with 9 bases between them. This sample was taken from a study of T-cell memory formation after mild COVID-19. Each CDR3 protein is one row after TCRdb ran MiXCR on the 5' RACE reads. The profile shows about 310,000 distinct CDR3 sequences, around a sixth of them singletons. The V and J genes are TRBV5-1 and TRBJ2-3; D unresolved. The clonotype comes from a man younger than 35 who had mild COVID-19 (a few samples of this study predate the infection). Cell type and time point are not known. Material: PBMCs or a T cell subset sorted from them (not recorded which). CDR3 nucleotides: TGCGCCAGCAGCTTGCCAGCCACCGATACGCAGTATTTT. Residues: CASSLPATDTQYF.